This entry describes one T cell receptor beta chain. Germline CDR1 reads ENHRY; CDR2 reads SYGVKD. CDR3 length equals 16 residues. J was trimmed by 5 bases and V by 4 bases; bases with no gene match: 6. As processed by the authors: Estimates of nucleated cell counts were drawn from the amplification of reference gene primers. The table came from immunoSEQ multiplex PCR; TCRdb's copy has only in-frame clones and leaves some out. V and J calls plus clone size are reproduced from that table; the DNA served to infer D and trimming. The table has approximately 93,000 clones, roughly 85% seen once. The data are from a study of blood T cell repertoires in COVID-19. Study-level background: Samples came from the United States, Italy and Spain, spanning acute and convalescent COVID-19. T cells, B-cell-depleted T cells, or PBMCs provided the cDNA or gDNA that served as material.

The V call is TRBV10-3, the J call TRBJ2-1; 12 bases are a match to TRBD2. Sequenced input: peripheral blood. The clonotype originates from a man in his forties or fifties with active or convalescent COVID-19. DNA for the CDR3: TGTGCCATCAGTGCTTCTAGCGGGGGGGAAAACAATGAGCAGTTCTTC. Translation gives CAISASSGGENNEQFF.